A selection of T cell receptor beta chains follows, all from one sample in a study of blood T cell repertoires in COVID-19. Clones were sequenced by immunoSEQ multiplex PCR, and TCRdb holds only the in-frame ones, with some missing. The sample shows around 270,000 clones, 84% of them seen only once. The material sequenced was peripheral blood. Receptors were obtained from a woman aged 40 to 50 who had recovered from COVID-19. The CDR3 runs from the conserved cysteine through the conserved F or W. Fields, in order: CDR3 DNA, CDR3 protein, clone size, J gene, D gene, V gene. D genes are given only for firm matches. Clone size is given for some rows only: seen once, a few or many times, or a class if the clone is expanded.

DNA: TGTGCCAGTAGGGGCTACAGCGGACGAACTCCTGGAAACACCATATATTTT
CDR3: CASRGYSGRTPGNTIYF
size: -
J: TRBJ1-3
D: -
V: TRBV19

DNA: TGTGCCAGTGGGTGGGGACAGGGAGGCAATCAGCCCCAGCATTTT
CDR3: CASGWGQGGNQPQHF
size: -
J: TRBJ1-5
D: TRBD1
V: TRBV27

DNA: TGTGCCAGCAGCTTTACCGGGACACCAAACTATGGCTACACCTTC
CDR3: CASSFTGTPNYGYTF
size: -
J: TRBJ1-2
D: -
V: TRBV7-2

DNA: TGTGCCAGCAGTCTACTGGCTAGGGATACGCAGTATTTT
CDR3: CASSLLARDTQYF
size: -
J: TRBJ2-3
D: -
V: TRBV11-1

DNA: TGTGCCAGCAGGGTAGTTTCCTACAATGAGCAGTTCTTC
CDR3: CASRVVSYNEQFF
size: -
J: TRBJ2-1
D: -
V: TRBV6-5

DNA: TGTGCCATCAGTGCGGGACAGGGGAGTGAAAAACTGTTTTTT
CDR3: CAISAGQGSEKLFF
size: -
J: TRBJ1-4
D: TRBD1
V: TRBV10-3

DNA: TGTGCCAGCAGTGATACGGGACAGAACGTCAATTCACCCCTCCACTTT
CDR3: CASSDTGQNVNSPLHF
size: -
J: TRBJ1-6
D: TRBD1
V: TRBV2

DNA: TGTGCCAGCAGTCGCCCGGAGGGGCTCGACTATGGCTACACCTTC
CDR3: CASSRPEGLDYGYTF
size: -
J: TRBJ1-2
D: -
V: TRBV28

DNA: TGCAGCGTTTCGGGGGACCTCACCGGGGAGCTGTTTTTT
CDR3: CSVSGDLTGELFF
size: -
J: TRBJ2-2
D: -
V: TRBV29-1

DNA: TGCGCCAGCAGCCCCACAGACACTGGAAACACCATATATTTT
CDR3: CASSPTDTGNTIYF
size: -
J: TRBJ1-3
D: -
V: TRBV4-1

DNA: TGTGCCAGCAGGCTGGGACAGGCGAACACCGGGGAGCTGTTTTTT
CDR3: CASRLGQANTGELFF
size: once
J: TRBJ2-2
D: TRBD1
V: TRBV6-5

DNA: TGCAGTGCCAGGGGAGAGACCCAGTACTTC
CDR3: CSARGETQYF
size: -
J: TRBJ2-5
D: -
V: TRBV20-1

DNA: TGTGCCAGCAGCTTACGAGCGGGACAGGGGTGGGGCTACACCTTC
CDR3: CASSLRAGQGWGYTF
size: many
J: TRBJ1-2
D: TRBD1
V: TRBV7-6

DNA: TGTGCTAGTGGTTTATGGGGACAGAGCCACACTGAAGCTTTCTTT
CDR3: CASGLWGQSHTEAFF
size: -
J: TRBJ1-1
D: TRBD1
V: TRBV12-5

DNA: TGCGCCAGCAGCCAAGAAAGTTCAGGGGGCCTGTCGCAGTTCTTC
CDR3: CASSQESSGGLSQFF
size: -
J: TRBJ2-1
D: TRBD1
V: TRBV4-1

DNA: TGTGCCAGCAGCCCAAGGACTAGCGGGTTGACTCGGGTAGATACGCAGTATTTT
CDR3: CASSPRTSGLTRVDTQYF
size: -
J: TRBJ2-3
D: TRBD2
V: TRBV28

DNA: TGTGCCAGCTCACCCCCCGCGCCCTGGAGCAAAAACATTCAGTACTTC
CDR3: CASSPPAPWSKNIQYF
size: -
J: TRBJ2-4
D: -
V: TRBV18

DNA: TGTGCCAGCAGTGGCGGGACAGGCCCCTCCTATGGCTACACCTTC
CDR3: CASSGGTGPSYGYTF
size: -
J: TRBJ1-2
D: TRBD1
V: TRBV2

DNA: TGTGCCAGCAGACCCACAGGGAATGAGCAGTTCTTC
CDR3: CASRPTGNEQFF
size: -
J: TRBJ2-1
D: -
V: TRBV6-5

DNA: TGTGCCAGCAGCTTAGGGCAGGGGATTTACAATGAGCAGTTCTTC
CDR3: CASSLGQGIYNEQFF
size: -
J: TRBJ2-1
D: -
V: TRBV7-7

DNA: TGCGCCAGCAGCTTGGGTGCGCAGGGAGGAGAAAAACTGTTTTTT
CDR3: CASSLGAQGGEKLFF
size: -
J: TRBJ1-4
D: -
V: TRBV5-1

DNA: TGTGCCAGCAGACAGGGCTTGAATCAGCCCCAGCATTTT
CDR3: CASRQGLNQPQHF
size: -
J: TRBJ1-5
D: TRBD1
V: TRBV19

DNA: TGTGCCAGCAGCCAAGGTGTCGCAGGGTTCGGAAACACCATATATTTT
CDR3: CASSQGVAGFGNTIYF
size: once
J: TRBJ1-3
D: -
V: TRBV3-1/TRBV3-2

DNA: TGTGCCAGCTCACCATACGGGACAGGACCCGGCCGGGAGCTGTTTTTT
CDR3: CASSPYGTGPGRELFF
size: -
J: TRBJ2-2
D: TRBD1
V: TRBV18

DNA: TGTGCCACCAGCGACGGGTATGGTAATTCACCCCTCCACTTT
CDR3: CATSDGYGNSPLHF
size: -
J: TRBJ1-6
D: -
V: TRBV15

DNA: TGTGCCAGCAGCTTAGAGGGAGTTGGCACAGATACGCAGTATTTT
CDR3: CASSLEGVGTDTQYF
size: few
J: TRBJ2-3
D: -
V: TRBV7-2

DNA: TGCGCCAGCAGCACCTGGGACAACCAAGACTACACCTTC
CDR3: CASSTWDNQDYTF
size: -
J: TRBJ1-2
D: -
V: TRBV5-1

DNA: TGTGCCAGCAGCCAGGGGAGCGCTGGGGGCAATCAGCCCCAGCATTTT
CDR3: CASSQGSAGGNQPQHF
size: -
J: TRBJ1-5
D: -
V: TRBV7-9

DNA: TGCAGCGTCGAACAGGGCCACGAGCAGTACTTC
CDR3: CSVEQGHEQYF
size: few
J: TRBJ2-7
D: -
V: TRBV29-1

DNA: TGTGCCACCAGCGGGGGGAAGGGGACGAGTCCGTTCTCTAATGAAAAACTGTTTTTT
CDR3: CATSGGKGTSPFSNEKLFF
size: -
J: TRBJ1-4
D: -
V: TRBV15

DNA: TGTGCCAGCAGTTACCGACTCGAATATGGAAACACCATATATTTT
CDR3: CASSYRLEYGNTIYF
size: -
J: TRBJ1-3
D: -
V: TRBV6-5

DNA: TGTGCCAGCAGTCAGAGGGGAGGGGACTATGGCTACACCTTC
CDR3: CASSQRGGDYGYTF
size: -
J: TRBJ1-2
D: -
V: TRBV7-2

DNA: TGTGCCAGCAGTTTATGGGGGGGAGGGGGAACTGAAGCTTTCTTT
CDR3: CASSLWGGGGTEAFF
size: -
J: TRBJ1-1
D: -
V: TRBV28

DNA: TGTGCCAGCAGCACCTACAGGGGGCGCGGAGCTTTCTTT
CDR3: CASSTYRGRGAFF
size: -
J: TRBJ1-1
D: TRBD1
V: TRBV5-8

DNA: TGTGCCAGTAGTAGAGAGTGGGCGAACGGCTACACCTTC
CDR3: CASSREWANGYTF
size: once
J: TRBJ1-2
D: -
V: TRBV19

DNA: TGTGCCAGCAGCTACAGGGGTCCTAATGAAAAACTGTTTTTT
CDR3: CASSYRGPNEKLFF
size: -
J: TRBJ1-4
D: TRBD1
V: TRBV5-6

DNA: TGCGCCAGCAGCCAGAGGGAACGGGGGGCAGGTGGCTACACCTTC
CDR3: CASSQRERGAGGYTF
size: -
J: TRBJ1-2
D: -
V: TRBV4-1

DNA: TGTGCCAGTAGTACGGACAGGGATGAGCAGTTCTTC
CDR3: CASSTDRDEQFF
size: -
J: TRBJ2-1
D: TRBD1
V: TRBV19

DNA: TGTGCCAGCACCCAAGTCCGGGACAGGGACGCAACTAATGAAAAACTGTTTTTT
CDR3: CASTQVRDRDATNEKLFF
size: -
J: TRBJ1-4
D: TRBD1
V: TRBV28

DNA: TGTGCCAGTAGTCTTATTACAGGGAACACTGAAGCTTTCTTT
CDR3: CASSLITGNTEAFF
size: -
J: TRBJ1-1
D: -
V: TRBV19

DNA: TGTGCCAGCAGTACCCCAATCGGGGCCTACGAGCAGTACTTC
CDR3: CASSTPIGAYEQYF
size: -
J: TRBJ2-7
D: -
V: TRBV6-6

DNA: TGTGCCAGCAGCTCGGGAGGGGGACAGGGGGCTGGAACTGAAGCTTTCTTT
CDR3: CASSSGGGQGAGTEAFF
size: -
J: TRBJ1-1
D: TRBD1
V: TRBV5-6

DNA: TGCGCCAGCAGCCGGGCGGGGGGCGATGGCTACACCTTC
CDR3: CASSRAGGDGYTF
size: -
J: TRBJ1-2
D: -
V: TRBV5-1

DNA: TGTGCCAGCAGTGGGACAGGGCCCGGGGAGCTGTTTTTT
CDR3: CASSGTGPGELFF
size: few
J: TRBJ2-2
D: TRBD1
V: TRBV2

DNA: TGTGCCAGCAGTTACTGGGAGGGTAAAGATACGCAGTATTTT
CDR3: CASSYWEGKDTQYF
size: -
J: TRBJ2-3
D: TRBD2
V: TRBV6-6

DNA: TGCGCCAGCAGCCAAGATCGGGGGGGGGCAGATACGCAGTATTTT
CDR3: CASSQDRGGADTQYF
size: -
J: TRBJ2-3
D: TRBD2
V: TRBV4-1

DNA: TGTGCCAGCACTAGGGGCTTCGGAAACACCATATATTTT
CDR3: CASTRGFGNTIYF
size: -
J: TRBJ1-3
D: -
V: TRBV28

DNA: TGTGCCAGCAGCTTAGGAGGCTTCGGGTACGAGCAGTACTTC
CDR3: CASSLGGFGYEQYF
size: -
J: TRBJ2-7
D: -
V: TRBV7-9

DNA: TGTGCCAGCAGTATTAGGAACAGGGTAAGCTCCTACAATGAGCAGTTCTTC
CDR3: CASSIRNRVSSYNEQFF
size: -
J: TRBJ2-1
D: -
V: TRBV6-2/TRBV6-3

DNA: TGTGCCAGCAGCGTAGACAGTGTTATTGGCTACACCTTC
CDR3: CASSVDSVIGYTF
size: -
J: TRBJ1-2
D: -
V: TRBV11-2

DNA: TGTGCCAGCAGCCATGGACAGGGGGACACTGAAGCTTTCTTT
CDR3: CASSHGQGDTEAFF
size: -
J: TRBJ1-1
D: TRBD1
V: TRBV3-1/TRBV3-2

DNA: TGTGCCAGCAGCTTGTCAAGCGGGGGGCCTACGGCCAAAAACATTCAGTACTTC
CDR3: CASSLSSGGPTAKNIQYF
size: -
J: TRBJ2-4
D: TRBD2
V: TRBV7-3

DNA: TGTGCCAGCAGCCTTCAGGGATCCGGAAACACCATATATTTT
CDR3: CASSLQGSGNTIYF
size: -
J: TRBJ1-3
D: -
V: TRBV6-5